This is a list of T cell receptor beta chains from one sample in a study of technical replicates of blood from a handful of donors. Profiling relied on immunoSEQ multiplex PCR, and the TCRdb table lists in-frame clones only, not all of them. The repertoire holds approximately 44,000 clones, 90% to 97% seen once, with around 0.4% in the top ten. The sequenced sample consisted of T cells isolated from PBMCs. These TCRs come from a human donor in good health. Both conserved end residues are part of each CDR3. D genes are given only for firm matches. Only some rows state a clone size, as once, few, many or a class for expanded clones.

size | J | D | V | CDR3 | DNA
NA | TRBJ1-5 | NA | TRBV5-1 | CASSLWGDGNQPQHF | TGCGCCAGCAGCTTGTGGGGAGATGGCAATCAGCCCCAGCATTTT
NA | TRBJ1-1 | NA | TRBV29-1 | CSVGGRAINTEAFF | TGCAGCGTGGGGGGACGGGCGATTAACACTGAAGCTTTCTTT
NA | TRBJ2-3 | NA | TRBV27 | CASSFGGPDTQYF | TGTGCCAGCAGTTTTGGAGGGCCAGATACGCAGTATTTT
NA | TRBJ2-1 | TRBD2 | TRBV7-9 | CAGGTSGSYNEQFF | TGTGCCGGAGGGACTAGCGGCTCCTACAATGAGCAGTTCTTC
NA | TRBJ2-6 | NA | TRBV7-3 | CASSLLGTNSGANVLTF | TGTGCCAGCAGCTTATTAGGGACAAACTCTGGGGCCAACGTCCTGACTTTC
NA | TRBJ1-2 | NA | TRBV28 | CATSISGGTFNYGYTF | TGTGCCACCTCAATCAGTGGCGGTACATTTAACTATGGCTACACCTTC
NA | TRBJ2-1 | NA | TRBV25-1 | CASSELYNEQFF | TGTGCCAGCAGTGAGTTATACAATGAGCAGTTCTTC
NA | TRBJ2-1 | NA | TRBV11-3 | CASSLGLLADEQFF | TGTGCCAGCAGCTTAGGGTTGCTAGCCGATGAGCAGTTCTTC
NA | TRBJ2-5 | TRBD2 | TRBV6-1 | CASSRTSGNQETQYF | TGTGCCAGCAGTAGGACTAGCGGGAATCAAGAGACCCAGTACTTC
NA | TRBJ2-3 | TRBD2 | TRBV30 | CAWSGTGGRADTQYF | TGTGCCTGGAGCGGGACTGGCGGGAGGGCAGATACGCAGTATTTT
NA | TRBJ1-1 | NA | TRBV11-3 | CASSLGGNTEAFF | TGTGCCAGCAGCTTAGGAGGGAACACTGAAGCTTTCTTT
NA | TRBJ2-5 | NA | TRBV5-6 | CASSLYPTTGQETQYF | TGTGCCAGCAGCTTGTACCCTACGACAGGCCAAGAGACCCAGTACTTC
NA | TRBJ2-5 | TRBD2 | TRBV7-2 | CASSLGLAGEETQYF | TGTGCCAGCAGCCTCGGACTAGCGGGAGAAGAGACCCAGTACTTC
NA | TRBJ1-3 | TRBD1 | TRBV7-8 | CASSVTGTGTGNTIYF | TGTGCCAGCAGCGTAACCGGGACAGGGACTGGAAACACCATATATTTT
NA | TRBJ1-1 | NA | TRBV29-1 | CSVQIRELNTEAFF | TGCAGCGTGCAAATTCGGGAGTTGAACACTGAAGCTTTCTTT
NA | TRBJ1-1 | TRBD1 | TRBV28 | CASSWTGGLTEAFF | TGTGCCAGCAGTTGGACAGGGGGGCTCACTGAAGCTTTCTTT
NA | TRBJ1-5 | NA | TRBV30 | CAWGGASNQPQHF | TGTGCCTGGGGTGGGGCAAGCAATCAGCCCCAGCATTTT
NA | TRBJ2-7 | NA | TRBV6-5 | CASSLTAISYEQYF | TGTGCCAGCAGCCTTACCGCGATCTCCTACGAGCAGTACTTC
NA | TRBJ2-1 | NA | TRBV9 | CASSANIRTLHNEQFF | TGTGCCAGCAGCGCAAATATCAGGACATTACACAATGAGCAGTTCTTC
NA | TRBJ2-6 | TRBD2 | TRBV5-6 | CASSLWGGSGANVLTF | TGTGCCAGCAGCTTGTGGGGGGGTTCTGGGGCCAACGTCCTGACTTTC
NA | TRBJ2-1 | NA | TRBV7-2 | CASSFYDEQFF | TGTGCCAGCAGCTTCTATGATGAGCAGTTCTTC
NA | TRBJ2-7 | TRBD2 | TRBV4-3 | CASSQDDASGSYEQYF | TGCGCCAGCAGCCAAGACGACGCTAGCGGGAGCTACGAGCAGTACTTC
NA | TRBJ2-7 | NA | TRBV2 | CASSFYEQYF | TGTGCCAGCAGCTTCTACGAGCAGTACTTC
NA | TRBJ1-1 | NA | TRBV10-3 | CAISGQQGNTEAFF | TGTGCCATCAGTGGACAACAGGGGAACACTGAAGCTTTCTTT
NA | TRBJ1-1 | TRBD1 | TRBV6-1 | CASSDKAGGLTEAFF | TGTGCCAGCAGTGATAAGGCAGGGGGCCTCACTGAAGCTTTCTTT
NA | TRBJ2-1 | NA | TRBV27 | CASSKTGSSYNEQFF | TGTGCCAGCAGTAAGACAGGAAGCTCCTACAATGAGCAGTTCTTC
NA | TRBJ2-3 | TRBD1 | TRBV30 | CAWSVQGGTDTQYF | TGTGCCTGGAGTGTACAGGGGGGCACAGATACGCAGTATTTT
NA | TRBJ1-1 | NA | TRBV7-3 | CASSPRTDTEAFF | TGTGCCAGCAGCCCTCGGACAGACACTGAAGCTTTCTTT
NA | TRBJ1-2 | NA | TRBV5-6 | CASSPPEGVYGYTF | TGTGCCAGCAGCCCTCCGGAAGGGGTCTATGGCTACACCTTC
NA | TRBJ1-2 | TRBD1 | TRBV6-5 | CASSRPGQTNKGYTF | TGTGCCAGCAGTAGACCGGGACAGACAAACAAAGGCTACACCTTC
NA | TRBJ2-7 | TRBD2 | TRBV9 | CASSEGTSGSYEQYF | TGTGCCAGCAGCGAGGGGACTAGCGGGTCCTACGAGCAGTACTTC
NA | TRBJ1-3 | NA | TRBV29-1 | CSVVFPLSSGNTIYF | TGCAGCGTTGTATTCCCGTTGAGCTCTGGAAACACCATATATTTT
NA | TRBJ2-7 | TRBD1 | TRBV29-1 | CSVEMGQLSYEQYF | TGCAGCGTTGAAATGGGACAGCTGTCCTACGAGCAGTACTTC
NA | TRBJ1-4 | NA | TRBV27 | CASSSTGPNEKLFF | TGTGCCAGCAGTTCGACAGGACCAAATGAAAAACTGTTTTTT
NA | TRBJ2-7 | NA | TRBV5-1 | CASSFRLGGEQYF | TGCGCCAGCAGCTTTAGGCTAGGTGGCGAGCAGTACTTC
NA | TRBJ2-5 | TRBD1 | TRBV7-9 | CASSSNRGHSETQYF | TGTGCCAGCAGTAGTAACAGGGGGCACTCAGAGACCCAGTACTTC
once | TRBJ1-2 | TRBD1 | TRBV10-3 | CAISGDREIPNYGYTF | TGTGCCATCAGCGGGGACAGGGAAATTCCTAACTATGGCTACACCTTC